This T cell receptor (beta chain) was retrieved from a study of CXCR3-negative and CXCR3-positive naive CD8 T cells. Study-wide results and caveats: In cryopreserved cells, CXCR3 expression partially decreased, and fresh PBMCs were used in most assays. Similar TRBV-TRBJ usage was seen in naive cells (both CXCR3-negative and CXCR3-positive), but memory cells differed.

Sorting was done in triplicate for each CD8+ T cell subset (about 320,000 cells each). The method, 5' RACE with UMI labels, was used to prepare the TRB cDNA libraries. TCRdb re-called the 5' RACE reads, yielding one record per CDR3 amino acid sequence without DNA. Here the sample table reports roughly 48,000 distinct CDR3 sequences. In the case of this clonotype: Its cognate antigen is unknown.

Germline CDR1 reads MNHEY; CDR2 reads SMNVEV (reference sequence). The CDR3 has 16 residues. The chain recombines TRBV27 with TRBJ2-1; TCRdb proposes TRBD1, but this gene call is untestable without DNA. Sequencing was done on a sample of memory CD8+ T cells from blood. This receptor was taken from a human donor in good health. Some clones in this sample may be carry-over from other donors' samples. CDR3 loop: CASSSYRVRSYNEQFF.